This T cell receptor beta chain comes out of a study of blood T cells in healthy people across ages. A sample-barcoded 5' primer and a J-beta primer mix were used in a second PCR of about 7 to 12 cycles. Each cDNA molecule was tagged by a template-switch adaptor that had 12 random nucleotides. TCRdb processed the 5' RACE reads anew with MiXCR; each CDR3 protein has one entry. The table records approximately 800,000 distinct CDR3 sequences, about 56% of them present only once. Per individual sample, total RNA of at least 6 micrograms was extracted. CDR3 length: 17 amino acids. Trimming took 0 bases from V and 5 from J; bases not matched to a gene: 9. Germline V CDR1 and CDR2: SGHRS, YFSETQ.

The specimen was blood. The chain recombines TRBV5-1 with TRBJ1-2, with 11 bases aligning to TRBD1. This TCR came from a man aged 35-49 years in good health. In nucleotides, the CDR3 is TGCGCCAGCAGCTTGGAGTCTTCCGGGACAGGGGGTTATGGCTACACCTTC. Its protein product is CASSLESSGTGGYGYTF.